The clone carrying this T cell receptor (beta chain) was seen a few times. Its specificity is unknown. This entry is derived from a study of PD-1 blockade in classical Hodgkin lymphoma. The trim removed 2 bases at V and 9 bases at J, leaving 12 bases unmatched. The CDR3 sequence is 16 residues long. Per germline, CDR1 MNHEY and CDR2 SVGAGI. TCRdb's copy holds only in-frame clones and misses some; the assay was immunoSEQ multiplex PCR. The data hold around 36,000 clones, with 80% to 95% observed a single time. Patients all relapsed after autologous stem cell transplantation, and there was variation in brentuximab vedotin exposure. Magnetic negative selection served to purify CD4+ T cells out of PBMCs that had been thawed. The study, taken as a whole, reports: CD8+ TCR diversity did not rise significantly by C4D1, unlike CD4+. Newly diagnosed patients were said to have less baseline TCR diversity than healthy donors did. Lower baseline TCR diversity marked trial partial responders and progressors.

The specimen was CD4+ T cells from blood, collected at baseline. The chain links TRBV6-5 to TRBJ2-1; 8 positions agree with TRBD2. The receptor's source is a human donor with classical Hodgkin lymphoma. CDR3 amino acids: CASSYGGEREWVEQFF. The CDR3 region has the DNA TGTGCCAGCAGTTACGGGGGCGAGCGGGAGTGGGTTGAGCAGTTCTTC.